Listed below are T cell receptor beta chains from one sample, sequenced in a study of HIV-infected patients and healthy controls. TCRdb reanalysed the 5' RACE reads using MiXCR and keeps one entry per CDR3 protein. The table has about 18,000 distinct CDR3 sequences, 16% seen once. Material for sequencing was CD8+ T cells from blood. The receptors stem from a human donor in good health. CDR3s leave out the opening cysteine and the closing phenylalanine or tryptophan. Clone size is shown for a subset of rows, as once, few, many or a class of expanded clone.

V gene	clone size	J gene	CDR3 protein
TRBV20-1	many	TRBJ2-7	SALRQEYSYEQY
TRBV7-9	many	TRBJ2-3	ASSQGLAGPTDTQY
TRBV6-1	many	TRBJ1-2	ASSEGVGQGSYGYT
TRBV7-2	many	TRBJ1-2	ASSYSRPHIDRGRYGYT
TRBV20-1	many	TRBJ2-5	SATAGAEQETQY
TRBV20-1	many	TRBJ1-1	SARVRETEAF
TRBV6-1	many	TRBJ2-7	ASSDETSFYEQY
TRBV24-1	many	TRBJ2-7	ARTCPFGYEQY
TRBV5-1	NA	TRBJ2-1	ASSPTVAGYYNEQF
TRBV4-3	NA	TRBJ2-7	ASSQEDVGGSSYEQY
TRBV29-1	NA	TRBJ2-2	SVALADGELF
TRBV18	few	TRBJ2-2	ASSPFAPELGNTGELF
TRBV27	many	TRBJ1-1	ASSLGGQNTEAF
TRBV24-1	few	TRBJ2-7	ATSDRGAYEQY
TRBV12-3/TRBV12-4	many	TRBJ2-7	ASSLGTLSSYEQY
TRBV29-1	few	TRBJ2-1	SVLRGLYNEQF
TRBV7-2	few	TRBJ2-7	ASSLGASGGVLEQY
TRBV5-4	NA	TRBJ2-3	ASSWGLDTQY
TRBV7-2	few	TRBJ2-1	ASSSWPLGGGGDEQF
TRBV3-1	NA	TRBJ2-5	ASSQSRGETQY
TRBV12-3/TRBV12-4	many	TRBJ1-5	ASTPEGHQPQH
TRBV15	few	TRBJ2-3	ATSSEGEGLAGLSDTQY
TRBV23-1	few	TRBJ1-6	ASSQSTVAH
TRBV13	many	TRBJ1-1	ASSLMSPVYTEAF
TRBV14	many	TRBJ2-7	ASSQEAGTGYEQY
TRBV20-1	many	TRBJ2-7	SARVATLQGYEQY
TRBV30	NA	TRBJ1-5	AWSVVGHQPQH
TRBV30	few	TRBJ1-5	AWSVGTGFQPQH
TRBV15	many	TRBJ1-1	ATSREWSGTEAF
TRBV11-2	many	TRBJ2-3	ASSLTGGGTDTQY
TRBV2	few	TRBJ2-5	ASSDRGPRETQY
TRBV13	many	TRBJ1-1	ASSLASPSGNTEAF